The 12 T cell receptor beta chains below all came from one sample that was sequenced in a study of blood T cell repertoires in COVID-19. TCRdb's table, derived via immunoSEQ multiplex PCR, lists solely in-frame clones and lacks some. The sample carries around 500,000 clones, 88% recorded once. Sequenced: PBMCs or T cells enriched from blood (not recorded which). The receptors originated from a woman in her 40s who had recovered from COVID-19.

For this clone: Compared with germline, one end of the junction differs, possibly owing to a read error. The V gene is TRBV4-3, the J gene TRBJ2-5, with D perhaps matching TRBD1 (6 bases). Germline V gives CDR1 LGHNA, CDR2 YSLEER. The CDR3 loop spans 14 amino acids. CDR3 region: CASSPQWDTSPANF. The DNA of the CDR3 is TGCGCCAGCAGCCCACAATGGGACACCTCTCCCGCGAACTTC.

The chain carries TRBV5-4 and TRBJ2-6; D is unresolved. This CDR3 spans 14 amino acids. V gave up 4 bases and J gave up 2 bases, with 7 bases separating them. Germline V CDR1 and CDR2: SGHNT, YYREEE (reference sequence). Here the CDR3 reads CASSQRTGANVLTF. For the CDR3, the DNA is TGTGCCAGCAGCCAGAGGACTGGGGCCAACGTCCTGACTTTC.

This chain joins TRBV5-5 and TRBJ1-2, with a possible D match to TRBD1 (5 bases). V was trimmed by 3 bases and J by 2 bases, leaving 8 bases between them. The CDR3 has 13 amino acids. Germline assignment: CDR1 SGHKS and CDR2 YYEKEE (reference sequence). This chain's CDR3 is CASSSQGNYGYTF. Written as DNA, the CDR3 is TGTGCCAGCAGCTCCCAGGGAAACTATGGCTACACCTTC.

The rearrangement joins TRBV10-3 to TRBJ2-1, with 7 positions matching TRBD2. Looked up from germline, CDR1 is ENHRY and CDR2 is SYGVKD. CDR3 length equals 16 residues. J was trimmed by 8 bases and V by 2 bases; bases with no gene match: 12. For the CDR3, the DNA is TGTGCCATCAGTGAGGGGACTACCCCTGGGTTGGATGAGCAGTTCTTC. Translation: CAISEGTTPGLDEQFF.

This chain joins TRBV19 and TRBJ2-3, with 13 bases aligning to TRBD2. This CDR3 spans 17 amino acids. J was trimmed by 3 bases and V by 1 base; bases with no gene match: 4. Germline lookup yields CDR1 LNHDA and CDR2 SQIVND (reference sequence). The CDR3 DNA follows: TGTGCCAGTAGTATAGGGACTAGCGGGAGTCGTACAGATACGCAGTATTTT. This gives the protein CASSIGTSGSRTDTQYF. The full variable domain, rest sourced from reference TRBV19 and TRBJ2-3, is DGGITQSPKYLFRKEGQNVTLSCEQNLNHDAMYWYRQDPGQGLRLIYYSQIVNDFQKGDIAEGYSVSREKKESFPLTVTSAQKNPTAFYLCASSIGTSGSRTDTQYFGPGTRLTVL.

The V gene is TRBV18, the J gene TRBJ2-7; D remains unclear. Germline V gene lookup returns CDR1 KGHSH and CDR2 LQKENI. V was cut by 2 bases and J by 6 bases, with 20 bases left in between. The CDR3 is 16 residues long. The CDR3 spells CASSPFVVAQTGEQYF. The CDR3 coding sequence is TGTGCCAGCTCACCATTCGTAGTAGCCCAAACGGGCGAGCAGTACTTC.

This chain links TRBV12-5 with TRBJ1-1; TRBD1 might be the D (5 bases). Trimming cost V 0 bases and J 5 bases, with 13 bases left between them. The CDR3 has 15 amino acids. Germline-derived CDR1 and CDR2 are LGHNT and FRNRAP. DNA of the CDR3: TGTGCTAGTGGTTTGGTACGGGGGTTAGGAACTGAAGCTTTCTTT. Translating gives CASGLVRGLGTEAFF.

This chain connects TRBV5-4 to TRBJ2-1, with D possibly TRBD2 on 6 matching bases. V gave up 1 base and J gave up 2 bases, with 10 bases separating them. This CDR3 region has 15 residues. Per the germline V gene, CDR1 is SGHNT and CDR2 is YYREEE (reference sequence). The CDR3 region is CASSLSREPYNEQFF. In DNA, the CDR3 is TGTGCCAGCAGCTTGTCCCGGGAGCCCTACAATGAGCAGTTCTTC.

This clone was counted once. As DNA, the CDR3 is TGTGCCAGCAGTTACTTCGGGACAGGCACCTACGAGCAGTACTTC. This sequence encodes CASSYFGTGTYEQYF. The chain uses TRBV6-2 or TRBV6-3 and TRBJ2-7; TRBD1 aligns across 8 bases. Trimming removed 1 base from V and 2 bases from J; junction bases left unmatched: 4. CDR3 size: 15 residues. Germline CDR1 is MNHEY and CDR2 is SVGEGT.

The chain recombines TRBV12-3 or TRBV12-4 with TRBJ1-5; D is undetermined. V lost 4 bases and J 9 bases, leaving 7 bases between the germline ends. This CDR3 contains 11 residues. DNA for the CDR3: TGTGCCAGCAGTTCGGAGGGGCCCCAGCATTTT. Residues: CASSSEGPQHF.

This chain connects TRBV10-3 to TRBJ1-3; unclear D gene. Germline CDR1 and CDR2: ENHRY and SYGVKD. The ends were cut back, 10 bases at V and 7 bases at J, with 11 bases in the middle. The CDR3 loop spans 11 amino acids. Here the CDR3 DNA reads TGTGCCACAATGACCGGGAACACCATATATTTT. This translates into CATMTGNTIYF.

The rearrangement uses TRBV6-5 and TRBJ1-1; the D gene is possibly TRBD1 (6 bases). With 6 bases removed from V and 5 bases from J, the gap between germline ends came to 10 bases. Germline CDR1 and CDR2: MNHEY and SVGAGI. This CDR3 is built from 12 residues. The CDR3, as DNA: TGTGCCAGCAGCCAAGGGGGAACTGAAGCTTTCTTT. Translation gives CASSQGGTEAFF.